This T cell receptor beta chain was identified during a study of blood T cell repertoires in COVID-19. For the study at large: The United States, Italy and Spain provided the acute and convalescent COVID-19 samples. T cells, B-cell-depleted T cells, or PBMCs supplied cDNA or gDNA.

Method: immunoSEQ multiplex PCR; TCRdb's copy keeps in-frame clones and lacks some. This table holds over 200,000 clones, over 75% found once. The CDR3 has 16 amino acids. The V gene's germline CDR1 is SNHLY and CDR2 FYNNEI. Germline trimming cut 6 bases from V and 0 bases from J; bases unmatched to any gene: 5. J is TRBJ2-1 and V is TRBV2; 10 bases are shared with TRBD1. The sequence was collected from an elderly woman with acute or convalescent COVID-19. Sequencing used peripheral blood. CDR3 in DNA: TGTGCCAGCAGCAAGAGGACAGGGGGCTCCTACAATGAGCAGTTCTTC. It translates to CASSKRTGGSYNEQFF. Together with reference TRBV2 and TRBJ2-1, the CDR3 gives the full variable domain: EPEVTQTPSHQVTQMGQEVILRCVPISNHLYFYWYRQILGQKVEFLVSFYNNEISEKSEIFDDQFSVERPDGSNFTLKIRSTKLEDSAMYFCASSKRTGGSYNEQFFGPGTRLTVL.